Reported below is one T cell receptor (beta chain). Its antigen is still unknown. This entry belongs to a study of radiotherapy plus CTLA-4 blockade in lung cancer. Study-wide context: Patients showed objective responses in 15% to 20% of cases, and disease control was achieved by over 25%. Findings and limits, study-wide: There was expansion of tumor-derived TCR clones in blood after radiotherapy plus ipilimumab. Alongside interferon-beta, early blood T cell clone dynamics were reportedly the best predictor of response.

Sequenced by immunoSEQ multiplex PCR; TCRdb stores in-frame clones only, minus some. The data hold approximately 95,000 clones, with 80% to 85% observed a single time. Chemo-refractory metastatic non-small-cell lung cancer patients were treated with focal radiation plus CTLA-4 blockade with ipilimumab. The V gene's germline CDR1 is SQVTM and CDR2 ANQGSEA. The junction had 4 bases not matched to a gene; V was cut back by 5 bases and J by 3 bases. The CDR3 runs to 13 residues. The source is a human donor with non-small cell lung cancer who had a partial response to radiotherapy plus ipilimumab. The specimen was peripheral blood, collected from a patient treated with radiotherapy plus ipilimumab. This chain links TRBV29-1 with TRBJ1-5; TRBD1 aligns across 7 bases. CDR3 DNA: TGCAGCGTTTCTACAGGGGCCAATCAGCCCCAGCATTTT. The encoded protein is CSVSTGANQPQHF.